Presented here are 23 T cell receptor beta chains from one specimen sequenced in a study of OX40 agonist ivuxolimab in advanced cancers. Measured with immunoSEQ multiplex PCR; TCRdb has only the in-frame clones, and not every one. The top ten hold 0.55% to 0.65% of the sample, which has around 50,000 clones, over 75% seen once. Sequences were derived from CD4+ or CD8+ T cells sorted from blood, sampled in a trial of the OX40 agonist ivuxolimab. The receptors shown here come from an adult with an advanced solid tumor such as melanoma, head and neck, liver or kidney cancer.

The chain carries TRBV7-8 and TRBJ2-3; a possible D gene is TRBD1 (5 bases). Germline V gives CDR1 SGHVS, CDR2 FQNEAQ. CDR3 length: 15 residues. The V gene lost 0 bases and the J gene lost 2 bases, with 9 bases spanning the gap. CDR3 loop: CASSLAGALTDTQYF. CDR3 bases: TGTGCCAGCAGCTTAGCAGGGGCCCTCACAGATACGCAGTATTTT.

V and J are TRBV6-1 and TRBJ1-5; 10 positions match TRBD1. Looked up from germline, CDR1 is MNHNS and CDR2 is SASEGT. The V and J ends lost 8 bases and 4 bases, in that order; junction bases with no gene match: 8. The CDR3 extends over 15 amino acids. CDR3 amino acids: CASPGTGARNQPQHF. The CDR3, as DNA: TGTGCCAGCCCTGGGACAGGGGCGAGGAATCAGCCCCAGCATTTT.

The chain recombines TRBV7-8 with TRBJ2-1; the match to TRBD2 covers 12 bases. CDR3 length: 18 amino acids. Trimming removed 1 base from V and 7 bases from J; junction bases left unmatched: 11. Germline V CDR1 and CDR2: SGHVS, FQNEAQ. For the CDR3, the DNA is TGTGCCAGCAGCTTAGGTTCTGGTAGACTAGCGGGGGTAAATGAGCAGTTCTTC. It yields the protein CASSLGSGRLAGVNEQFF.

J is TRBJ1-4 and V is TRBV9, with TRBD1 as a possible D gene (5 bases). The V end lost 5 bases, the J end lost 7 bases, and 15 bases lay between the germline ends. The CDR3 runs 14 residues. Germline CDR1 reads SGDLS; CDR2 reads YYNGEE. The CDR3 protein is CASSPGGVGEKLFF. The CDR3 bases are TGTGCCAGCAGTCCCGGAGGGGTCGGTGAAAAACTGTTTTTT.

J is TRBJ2-5 and V is TRBV6-6; D is uncertain. This CDR3 comprises 14 residues. CDR1 and CDR2 (germline): MNHNY, SVGAGI (reference sequence). Trimming cost V 5 bases and J 5 bases, with 15 bases left between them. The DNA of the CDR3 is TGTGCCAGCAGTCGATCCGCAGACGGGGAGACCCAGTACTTC. Translated: CASSRSADGETQYF.

The chain links TRBV6-5 to TRBJ2-5; TRBD1 is a possible D gene (5 bases). Germline-derived CDR1 and CDR2 are MNHEY and SVGAGI. The V end lost 10 bases, the J end lost 1 base, and 16 bases lay between the germline ends. This CDR3 contains 14 residues. The DNA of the CDR3 is TGTGCCACTCAGAGGTTAGGGGTCCAAGAGACCCAGTACTTC. Its protein is CATQRLGVQETQYF.

The chain has TRBV7-2 and TRBJ2-7; D gene unclear. The germline gives CDR1 SGHTA, CDR2 FQGNSA. The V end lost 5 bases, the J end lost 3 bases, and 8 bases lay between the germline ends. CDR3 length: 12 residues. The CDR3, as DNA: TGTGCCAGCAGCAAAATAGACTACGAGCAGTACTTC. Translating gives CASSKIDYEQYF.

The chain is built from TRBV9 and TRBJ2-5; 9 bases are shared with TRBD1. The ends lost 0 bases at V and 4 bases at J; junction bases unmatched: 4. Germline V gene data show CDR1 as SGDLS and CDR2 as YYNGEE. The CDR3 runs 15 residues. The CDR3, as DNA: TGTGCCAGCAGCGTAGCACAGGGGGCGGGAGAGACCCAGTACTTC. It codes for CASSVAQGAGETQYF.

This chain connects TRBV7-2 to TRBJ2-1, with 11 bases matching TRBD2. This CDR3 has 15 residues. CDR1 is SGHTA and CDR2 is FQGNSA in the germline V gene. The V and J ends lost 6 bases and 4 bases, in that order; junction bases with no gene match: 5. The CDR3 DNA reads TGTGCCAGCAGGATGACTAGCGGGGTGTACAATGAGCAGTTCTTC. It specifies CASRMTSGVYNEQFF.

The rearrangement uses TRBV5-1 and TRBJ2-7; TRBD2 might be the D (6 bases). The V end was cut by 4 bases, the J end by 2 bases, with 16 bases between. This CDR3 has 15 amino acids. CDR1 is SGHRS, CDR2 YFSETQ, per germline. CDR3 in DNA: TGCGCCAGCAGCAAGGAAGGAGGGGTCGCCTACGAGCAGTACTTC. Protein sequence: CASSKEGGVAYEQYF.

The genes are TRBV30 and TRBJ2-7; D uncertain. This CDR3 is built from 11 residues. Trimming stripped 5 bases from V and 2 bases from J, with 7 bases between. Germline V gene lookup returns CDR1 GTSNPN and CDR2 SVGIG (reference sequence). This CDR3 reads CAWALAYEQYF. The DNA for the CDR3 is TGTGCCTGGGCTCTTGCCTACGAGCAGTACTTC.

The rearrangement links TRBV5-1 to TRBJ2-5; D could derive from TRBD1 or TRBD2 (5 bases each). Near its end, the DNA agrees better with TRBJ2-7, so the J call may be wrong. This CDR3 is built from 14 residues. Germline V lookup: CDR1 SGHRS, CDR2 YFSETQ. This CDR3 reads CASSLGQGVYEQYF. CDR3 DNA sequence: TGCGCCAGCAGCTTGGGCCAGGGAGTCTACGAGCAGTACTTC.

V gene TRBV29-1 combines with J gene TRBJ2-6; 10 bases fit TRBD1. V gave up 6 bases and J gave up 1 base; unmatched junction bases: 3. Germline loops: CDR1 SQVTM, CDR2 ANQGSEA. The CDR3 loop spans 15 amino acids. The CDR3 DNA reads as TGCAGCGTGGGACAGGGGTTGTCTGGGGCCAACGTCCTGACTTTC. Translation gives CSVGQGLSGANVLTF.

This chain joins TRBV6-5 and TRBJ1-2; no firm D call. V was cut by 2 bases and J by 2 bases, with 6 bases left in between. The CDR3 runs to 13 residues. Germline V CDR1 and CDR2: MNHEY, SVGAGI. CDR3 sequence: CASSYGRNYGYTF. The CDR3 nucleotides read TGTGCCAGCAGTTACGGGAGGAACTATGGCTACACCTTC.

The chain carries TRBV7-9 and TRBJ1-2; no reliable D call. CDR1 and CDR2 from the germline V gene are SEHNR and FQNEAQ (reference sequence). Trimming removed 2 bases from V and 6 bases from J, with 16 bases in between. This CDR3 comprises 15 residues. The CDR3 region is CASSLITVGGDGYTF. As DNA, the CDR3 is TGTGCCAGCAGCTTAATTACGGTCGGTGGGGATGGCTACACCTTC.

The rearrangement links TRBV5-1 to TRBJ1-2; D call uncertain. CDR1 is SGHRS and CDR2 is YFSETQ in the germline V gene. This CDR3 contains 16 residues. Trimming removed 0 bases from V and 3 bases from J, with 15 bases in between. The CDR3 region has the DNA TGCGCCAGCAGCTTGGGCCCCCGAAACGTCGACTATGGCTACACCTTC. This translates into CASSLGPRNVDYGYTF.

The rearrangement links TRBV30 to TRBJ1-1, with no clear D. This CDR3 region has 13 residues. Germline CDR1 and CDR2: GTSNPN and SVGIG (reference sequence). The V gene lost 2 bases and the J gene lost 1 base, with 8 bases spanning the gap. The CDR3, as DNA: TGTGCCTGGAGTCTAACAACGAACACTGAAGCTTTCTTT. Translation: CAWSLTTNTEAFF.

CDR3 in DNA: TGTGCCAGCAGTCCGCGGGACAGAGCAAACACCGGGGAGCTGTTTTTT. Amino acid sequence: CASSPRDRANTGELFF. The chain couples TRBV27 to TRBJ2-2; the D gene is possibly TRBD1 (7 bases). Trimming pared 5 bases from V and 2 bases from J, leaving 15 bases between. This CDR3 is 16 amino acids long. From germline, CDR1 is MNHEY and CDR2 SMNVEV (reference sequence).

The CDR3 coding sequence is TGCGCCAGCCGGCAGGAGGGAACCGGGGAGCTGTTTTTT. This gives the protein CASRQEGTGELFF. This chain joins TRBV10-1 and TRBJ2-2, with D perhaps matching TRBD2 (6 bases). This CDR3 contains 13 residues. Germline V lookup: CDR1 WNHNN, CDR2 SYGVQD (reference sequence). V was trimmed by 8 bases and J by 5 bases, leaving 12 bases between them.

This clone was seen more than once but under ten times. The chain uses TRBV4-1 and TRBJ2-7; the match to TRBD2 covers 7 bases. The germline V gene has CDR1 MGHRA and CDR2 YSYEKL. J was trimmed by 5 bases and V by 5 bases; bases with no gene match: 3. This CDR3 is built from 12 residues. This CDR3 reads CASSREGHEQYF. In nucleotides, the CDR3 is TGCGCCAGCAGCAGGGAGGGCCACGAGCAGTACTTC.

This rearrangement joins TRBV5-1 to TRBJ1-4; D uncertain. Trimming shortened V by 4 bases and J by 6 bases, and 19 bases separated the two germline ends. This CDR3 is built from 16 residues. Germline V lookup: CDR1 SGHRS, CDR2 YFSETQ. CDR3: CASSPGPMARDEKLFF. The CDR3 DNA reads as TGCGCCAGCAGCCCAGGCCCCATGGCACGCGATGAAAAACTGTTTTTT.

The V and J genes are TRBV9 and TRBJ1-2; D may be TRBD1 (5 bases). The CDR3 extends over 15 amino acids. CDR1 is SGDLS and CDR2 is YYNGEE in the germline V gene. V was shortened by 0 bases and J by 4 bases, with 13 bases between the two germline ends. The CDR3 bases are TGTGCCAGCAGCGTAGGGGCAGGGTTATCCTATGGCTACACCTTC. Translation: CASSVGAGLSYGYTF.

The chain has TRBV23-1 and TRBJ2-3; possibly TRBD2 for D (7 bases). TRBV23-1 is labeled an ORF, and its function is uncertain. This CDR3 contains 20 residues. Trimming removed 7 bases from V and 4 bases from J, with 33 bases in between. CDR3 in DNA: TGCGCCAGCATTACGAAGATGGGGGGGGCGGGCCACCTGAGGTCAGATACGCAGTATTTT. Protein: CASITKMGGAGHLRSDTQYF.